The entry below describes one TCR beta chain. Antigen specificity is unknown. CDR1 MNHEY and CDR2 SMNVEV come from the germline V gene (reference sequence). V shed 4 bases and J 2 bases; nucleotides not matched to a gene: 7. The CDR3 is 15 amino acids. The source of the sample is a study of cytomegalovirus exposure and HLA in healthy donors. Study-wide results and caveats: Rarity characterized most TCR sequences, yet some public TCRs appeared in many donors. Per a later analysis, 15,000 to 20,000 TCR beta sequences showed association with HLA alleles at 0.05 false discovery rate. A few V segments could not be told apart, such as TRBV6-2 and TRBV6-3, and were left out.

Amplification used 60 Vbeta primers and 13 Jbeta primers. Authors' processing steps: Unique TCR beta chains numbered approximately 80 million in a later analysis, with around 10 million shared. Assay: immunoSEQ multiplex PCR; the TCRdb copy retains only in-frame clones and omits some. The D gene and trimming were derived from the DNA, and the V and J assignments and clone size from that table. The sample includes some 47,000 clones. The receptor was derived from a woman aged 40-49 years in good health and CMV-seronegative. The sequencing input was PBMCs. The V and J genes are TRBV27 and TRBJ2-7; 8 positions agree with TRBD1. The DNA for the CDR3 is TGTGCCAGCAGTTCGACAGGGGAATTGGCCTACGAGCAGTACTTC. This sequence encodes CASSSTGELAYEQYF.